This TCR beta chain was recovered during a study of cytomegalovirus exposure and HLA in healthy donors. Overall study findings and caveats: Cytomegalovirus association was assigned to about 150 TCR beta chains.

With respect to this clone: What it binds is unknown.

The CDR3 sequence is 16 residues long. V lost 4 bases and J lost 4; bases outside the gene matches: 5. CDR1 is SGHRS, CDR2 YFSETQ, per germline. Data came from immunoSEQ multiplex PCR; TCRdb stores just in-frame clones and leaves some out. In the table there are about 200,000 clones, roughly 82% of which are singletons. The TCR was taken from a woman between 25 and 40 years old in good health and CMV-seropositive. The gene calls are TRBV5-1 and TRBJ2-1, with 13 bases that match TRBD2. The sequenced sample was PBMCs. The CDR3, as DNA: TGCGCCAGCAGCGTGGGACTAGCGGGACCGTACAATGAGCAGTTCTTC. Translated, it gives CASSVGLAGPYNEQFF.